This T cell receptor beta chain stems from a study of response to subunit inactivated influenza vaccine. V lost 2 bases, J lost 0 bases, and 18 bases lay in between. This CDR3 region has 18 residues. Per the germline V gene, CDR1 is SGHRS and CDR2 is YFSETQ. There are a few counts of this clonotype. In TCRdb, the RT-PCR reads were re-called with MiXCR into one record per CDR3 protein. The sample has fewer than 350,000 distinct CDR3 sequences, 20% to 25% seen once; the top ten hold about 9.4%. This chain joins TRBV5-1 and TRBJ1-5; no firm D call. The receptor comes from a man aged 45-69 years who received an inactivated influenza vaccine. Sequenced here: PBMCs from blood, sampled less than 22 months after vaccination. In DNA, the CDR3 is TGCGCCAGCAGCTTAGTCGACACCGAGTTTTATAGCAATCAGCCCCAGCATTTT. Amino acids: CASSLVDTEFYSNQPQHF.